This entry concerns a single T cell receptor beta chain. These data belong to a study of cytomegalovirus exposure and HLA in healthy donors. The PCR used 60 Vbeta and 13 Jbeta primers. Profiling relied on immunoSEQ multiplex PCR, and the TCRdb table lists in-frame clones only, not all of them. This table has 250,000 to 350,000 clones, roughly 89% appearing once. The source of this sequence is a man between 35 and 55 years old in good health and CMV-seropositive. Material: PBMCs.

The CDR3 region is CASSLSIASGNTIYF. The CDR3 DNA is TGTGCCAGCAGTCTCTCGATAGCATCTGGAAACACCATATATTTT. The chain links TRBV27 to TRBJ1-3; no firm D call. The CDR3 sequence is 15 residues long. CDR1 and CDR2 from the germline V gene are MNHEY and SMNVEV (reference sequence). V dropped 5 bases and J dropped 1 base, with 12 bases sitting between them.